This TCR beta chain stems from a study of radiation and T cells in renal cell carcinoma (dated by TCRdb to 2018 to 2021). Regarding the complete study: The samples were drawn from a clinical trial, where primary renal cell carcinomas were treated with 15 Gy of stereotactic body radiation therapy and then removed by nephrectomy 4 weeks afterward. In total, around 53 samples, comprising 25 or so tumors and approximately 27 peripheral blood samples, were subjected to TCR beta sequencing. Across all 53 samples, several million unique CDR3 nucleotide sequences encoding around 2.8 million unique CDR3 amino acid sequences were identified.

Following the manufacturer's recommendations, the immunoSEQ kit was used to generate TCR beta libraries from genomic DNA. Library preparation used a first multiplex PCR with proprietary primers, then a second PCR adding unique barcodes, with bead cleanups after each round. Each sample batch included a kit-provided positive control reaction and a negative control reaction. The final libraries were assessed on an Agilent 4200 TapeStation D1000 ScreenTape, pooled by volume, and quantified by qPCR. Sequencing ran on an Illumina NextSeq500 with a MidOutput 150-cycle cartridge, using 156 Read1 and 15 Index1 cycles with kit custom primers. The pooled library was loaded at 0.95 to 1 pM with roughly 19% PhiX control spiked in. Concerning the study's data processing: Vendor-processed data were analyzed in R, and a clonotype was defined as all T cells sharing the same CDR3 nucleotide sequence. For clone abundance analyses, frequencies were normalized to the 10,000 most abundant clones per sample. Public T cell clones, averaging fewer than five per sample, were removed before analysis. An abundance difference of at least 32-fold between compartments was the criterion for calling clonotypes tumor-enriched or baseline blood-enriched. A beta-binomial differential abundance model was used to identify clonotypes that were expanded or contracted between blood time points. The Baroni-Urbani and Buser coefficient was used to measure tumor-blood repertoire similarity, and groups were compared with two-tailed Wilcoxon tests in R. Entries here come from immuneACCESS through TCRdb and include only in-frame sequences with V and J called. Some clones fail to appear in such tables; in the studies checked, an unresolved V gene covers under half of the shortfall, and the cause of the remainder is unknown. V, J and clone size are taken as reported in that table, and D and trimming were inferred from the DNA itself. In all, the sample holds about 160,000 clones, and about 88% of those were seen once. Around 4.4% of the sample comes from the top ten.

Summary of the overall study and its limitations: The single-armed trial design could not address effects of radiation dose or scheduling on the TCR repertoire. Top tumor clonotypes rose in blood from baseline to 2 weeks post-radiation, then contracted by 4 weeks, suggesting transient expansion of tumor-resident clones. Dynamics of the blood repertoire were not tracked past 4 weeks after treatment. No pretreatment tumor biopsies were available, so the baseline intratumoral presence of clonotypes could not be determined.

Details on this clone: Its specific antigen is unknown. No base quality information exists; no much larger clone differs at one position.

V is cut by 5 bases and J by 5 bases, and the space between the germline ends is 16 bases. As encoded in the germline V gene, CDR1 is ENHRY while CDR2 is SYGVKD. From the cysteine up to the phenylalanine, the CDR3 has a length of 15 residues. The only DNA kept is the CDR3, 45 bases in frame from the first base. What this sample's time point label stands for: baseline pretreatment blood. Read against the paper, the sample's treatment or condition label means: 15 Gy SBRT to primary tumor, nephrectomy 4 weeks later. Serial peripheral blood from radiation-treated patients was sampled at baseline, 2 weeks and 4 weeks after SBRT to track tumor-enriched clonotypes. All patients had renal cell carcinoma with clear cell pathology. The QIAamp DNA Blood Mini Kit (Qiagen) was used to prepare genomic DNA for TCR sequencing. The analyses included just those samples that passed every quality control check.

This TCR was recovered from a woman in her 70s with renal cell carcinoma. The material was blood, obtained from a patient whose treatment included radiotherapy and nephrectomy. The chain is encoded by TRBV10-3 joined to TRBJ1-5; perhaps TRBD1 is the D gene, with 6 bases matching. The DNA sequence is given as TGTGCCATCAGTCACTCAGGGGCGTGGGATCAGCCCCAGCATTTT. This sequence encodes CAISHSGAWDQPQHF.